This is a list of T cell receptor beta chains from one sample in a study of persistence of HIV-infected CD4 T cells. Antigens of these TCRs are unknown. Clones were read by immunoSEQ multiplex PCR, and TCRdb kept only the in-frame ones, dropping some. Among tens of thousands of clones listed, about 85% were seen once. The sequencing here drew on CD4+ T cells sorted from PBMCs after roughly 18-hour stimulation, taken from a patient who received antiretroviral therapy. The receptors here all came from an adult woman with HIV who was CMV-seropositive. CDR3s include the opening cysteine and the closing phenylalanine or tryptophan. The D gene is left open where the match is weak. Expanded clones are given a class, and other clones once, few, many or no size at all.

TRBJ2-3	TRBD2	-	TRBV27	CASSFAGGPDTQYF	TGTGCCAGCAGTTTCGCGGGGGGTCCAGATACGCAGTATTTT
TRBJ1-4	TRBD1	-	TRBV5-1	CASSLDGTGESKLFF	TGCGCCAGCAGCTTGGACGGGACAGGGGAGTCAAAACTGTTTTTT
TRBJ1-2	-	-	TRBV5-1	CASSGTDDGYTF	TGCGCCAGCAGCGGAACAGACGACGGCTACACCTTC
TRBJ1-2	-	-	TRBV5-4	CASSPANGNYGYTF	TGTGCCAGCAGCCCGGCCAACGGGAACTATGGCTACACCTTC
TRBJ1-2	TRBD1	once	TRBV6-5	CASRRDRAVGGYTF	TGTGCCAGCAGGAGGGACAGGGCGGTAGGGGGCTACACCTTC
TRBJ2-5	-	-	TRBV6-5	CASNQGQGGTQYF	TGTGCCAGCAACCAGGGGCAGGGTGGTACCCAGTACTTC
TRBJ2-1	-	-	TRBV21-1	CASSASLGGGKYNEQFF	TGTGCCAGCAGCGCCTCCCTAGGCGGGGGAAAATACAATGAGCAGTTCTTC
TRBJ1-1	-	-	TRBV11-1	CASGLDRNTEAFF	TGTGCCAGCGGATTGGACAGGAACACTGAAGCTTTCTTT
TRBJ1-1	TRBD1	-	TRBV5-4	CASSLGQGRNTEAFF	TGTGCCAGCAGCTTGGGACAGGGACGGAACACTGAAGCTTTCTTT
TRBJ2-1	TRBD1	-	TRBV28	CASSNQGQGVYNEQFF	TGTGCCAGCAGTAACCAGGGACAGGGGGTCTACAATGAGCAGTTCTTC
TRBJ2-5	TRBD1	-	TRBV4-2	CASSQQGAVQETQYF	TGTGCCAGCAGCCAACAGGGGGCGGTACAAGAGACCCAGTACTTC
TRBJ1-2	-	-	TRBV18	CASSPSGGYGYTF	TGTGCCAGCTCACCATCGGGGGGGTATGGCTACACCTTC
TRBJ1-1	-	once	TRBV28	CASNPRRGRNTEAFF	TGTGCCAGCAACCCGAGACGGGGCAGGAACACTGAAGCTTTCTTT
TRBJ1-1	TRBD1	-	TRBV10-3	CAIRTGQGADEAFF	TGTGCCATCCGTACGGGACAGGGGGCGGATGAAGCTTTCTTT
TRBJ1-3	-	-	TRBV14	CASSQVQGHTIYF	TGTGCCAGCAGCCAGGTTCAGGGACACACCATATATTTT
TRBJ1-5	TRBD1	-	TRBV27	CASSPMPLGQGRSWSNQPQHF	TGTGCCAGCAGTCCTATGCCCCTTGGACAGGGAAGGTCGTGGAGCAATCAGCCCCAGCATTTT
TRBJ2-3	TRBD1	-	TRBV4-1	CASSQSWTGPRSNTQYF	TGCGCCAGCAGCCAATCCTGGACAGGCCCCCGGTCGAATACGCAGTATTTT
TRBJ2-7	-	-	TRBV6-5	CASSVLPGAYEQYF	TGTGCCAGCAGCGTGCTTCCAGGGGCCTACGAGCAGTACTTC
TRBJ2-7	-	few	TRBV5-1	CASSPRVTDYEQYF	TGCGCCAGCAGCCCCAGGGTCACGGACTACGAGCAGTACTTC
TRBJ1-1	-	few	TRBV5-1	CASSLAEVLNTEAFF	TGCGCCAGCAGCTTGGCCGAAGTGCTGAACACTGAAGCTTTCTTT
TRBJ2-3	-	-	TRBV7-6	CASSLLSGEDTQYF	TGTGCCAGCAGCTTATTGTCCGGGGAAGATACGCAGTATTTT
TRBJ1-5	-	few	TRBV6-4	CASSYRENQPQHF	TGTGCCAGCAGTTACAGGGAGAATCAGCCCCAGCATTTT
TRBJ2-3	-	once	TRBV6-1	CASSEWARTQYF	TGTGCCAGCAGTGAATGGGCCAGAACGCAGTATTTT
TRBJ2-7	TRBD1	-	TRBV30	CAWSVRDRGLYEQYF	TGTGCCTGGAGTGTAAGGGACAGGGGGCTCTACGAGCAGTACTTC
TRBJ1-1	-	-	TRBV20-1	CSAFLHTEAFF	TGCAGTGCTTTCCTCCATACTGAAGCTTTCTTT
TRBJ1-1	-	once	TRBV18	CASSPSFAQNTEAFF	TGTGCCAGCTCACCATCGTTTGCGCAGAACACTGAAGCTTTCTTT
TRBJ1-1	-	-	TRBV29-1	CSVEDPAEAFF	TGCAGCGTTGAAGACCCAGCTGAAGCTTTCTTT
TRBJ2-2	-	-	TRBV9	CASSPTGRNTGELFF	TGTGCCAGCAGCCCGACGGGCCGTAACACCGGGGAGCTGTTTTTT
TRBJ1-5	-	-	TRBV18	CASSPRVSRAGPLADQPQHF	TGTGCCAGCTCACCAAGGGTCTCCAGGGCTGGGCCTTTAGCAGATCAGCCCCAGCATTTT
TRBJ1-6	-	-	TRBV5-1	CASSLAGGESPLHF	TGCGCCAGCAGCTTGGCGGGGGGCGAGTCACCCCTCCACTTT
TRBJ1-5	-	-	TRBV19	CASSSPVGPSNQPQHF	TGTGCCAGTAGTTCCCCCGTGGGGCCGAGCAATCAGCCCCAGCATTTT
TRBJ2-4	-	-	TRBV4-2	CASSQRGGIGDIQYF	TGTGCCAGCAGCCAAAGGGGGGGGATCGGGGACATTCAGTACTTC
TRBJ1-2	-	once	TRBV29-1	CSDTRAYGYTF	TGCAGCGACACCAGGGCGTATGGCTACACCTTC
TRBJ1-3	-	-	TRBV6-2/TRBV6-3	CAGRPGSGNTIYF	TGTGCCGGCCGCCCGGGGTCTGGAAACACCATATATTTT
TRBJ1-4	-	-	TRBV28	CASSNNEKLFF	TGTGCCAGCAGTAATAATGAAAAACTGTTTTTT
TRBJ1-3	TRBD1	-	TRBV30	CAWSPGRDRGLPSSSGNTIYF	TGTGCCTGGAGTCCGGGCCGGGACAGGGGGCTGCCTAGCTCCTCTGGAAACACCATATATTTT
TRBJ2-7	-	-	TRBV15	CATSREPTSYEQYF	TGTGCCACCAGCAGAGAACCCACCTCCTACGAGCAGTACTTC
TRBJ1-1	-	once	TRBV19	CASRPGAGMNTEAFF	TGTGCCAGTAGACCGGGGGCGGGTATGAACACTGAAGCTTTCTTT
TRBJ1-2	-	-	TRBV19	CASSIGGSYGYTF	TGTGCCAGTAGTATAGGGGGGAGCTATGGCTACACCTTC
TRBJ1-1	-	-	TRBV25-1	CASNYGQNTEAFF	TGTGCCAGCAACTACGGCCAGAACACTGAAGCTTTCTTT
TRBJ1-3	-	-	TRBV6-5	CASSYSPGREGNTIYF	TGTGCCAGCAGTTACTCCCCGGGACGGGAAGGAAACACCATATATTTT
TRBJ1-1	-	-	TRBV29-1	CSAPTGMNTEAFF	TGCAGCGCCCCGACCGGTATGAACACTGAAGCTTTCTTT
TRBJ1-1	-	-	TRBV7-9	CASSQRSTGSKAEAFF	TGTGCCAGCAGCCAGCGTTCGACAGGAAGTAAAGCTGAAGCTTTCTTT
TRBJ1-1	-	-	TRBV10-3	CAISDPRLNTEAFF	TGTGCCATCAGTGACCCCCGTTTGAACACTGAAGCTTTCTTT
TRBJ1-1	-	-	TRBV6-6	CASFPAGLARNTEAFF	TGTGCCAGCTTCCCCGCGGGGTTGGCGAGGAACACTGAAGCTTTCTTT
TRBJ1-4	-	once	TRBV30	CASTDHNEKLFF	TGTGCCTCAACAGATCATAATGAAAAACTGTTTTTT